These T cell receptor beta chains were read from a single sample in a study of blood T cell repertoires in COVID-19. Sequencing was performed with immunoSEQ multiplex PCR; in TCRdb, only in-frame clones are kept and a portion is missing. The sample has approximately 240,000 clones; approximately 82% are singletons. The sample consisted of peripheral blood. These receptor sequences come from an elderly woman with active or convalescent COVID-19. Both conserved end residues are part of each CDR3. Rows give clone size only sometimes, using once, few, many, or a class for an expanded clone.

v_call | clone_size | cdr3_length | cdr3_aa
TRBV10-3 | NA | 15 | CAISRGQGGPGELFF
TRBV19 | once | 15 | CASSLTGPGANVLTF
TRBV29-1 | NA | 14 | CSVKGALRNHEQFF
TRBV11-2 | NA | 16 | CASSRSSGGAGYEQYF
TRBV28 | NA | 14 | CATDRVPLYNEQFF
TRBV2 | NA | 14 | CASILAEINNEQFF
TRBV18 | NA | 15 | CASSPRLAVEETQYF
TRBV5-4 | NA | 14 | CASSLERSGGELFF
TRBV2 | NA | 15 | CASSRDRGANSPLHF
TRBV30 | NA | 14 | CAWNPDRNTGELFF
TRBV15 | NA | 16 | CATSRETSRVVQPQHF
TRBV20-1 | once | 16 | CSASLSGGSGYNEQFF
TRBV11-2 | NA | 12 | CASTNQGEGYTF
TRBV28 | NA | 14 | CASTAPGGFVTQYF
TRBV19 | NA | 14 | CASSTTGGGQPQHF
TRBV9 | NA | 14 | CASSSGSQTDEQYF
TRBV7-8 | NA | 16 | CASSSVLVDSNQPQHF
TRBV3-1/TRBV3-2 | NA | 14 | CASSHTGETAPLHF
TRBV27 | NA | 17 | CASSSSPGGFRNTEAFF
TRBV5-1 | NA | 14 | CASSSIPGVPPLHF
TRBV7-9 | NA | 14 | CASSLRGYGGEQYF
TRBV4-2 | once | 17 | CASSQGNDRRGTDTQYF
TRBV18 | NA | 14 | CASSPNTGGEQDTF
TRBV3-1/TRBV3-2 | NA | 15 | CASSLGTAINEKLFF
TRBV5-1 | NA | 15 | CASSPPGGGGEKLFF
TRBV27 | few | 16 | CASTQSGGSSTGELFF
TRBV10-3 | NA | 15 | CAISATGGRSTEAFF
TRBV6-2/TRBV6-3 | NA | 15 | CASSYTTGSTYEQYF
TRBV14 | NA | 13 | CASSPGGGETQYF
TRBV12-3/TRBV12-4 | few | 12 | CASSPWGDEQFF
TRBV7-2 | NA | 12 | CASSYSGNEQYF
TRBV21-1 | NA | 17 | CASSPRDGLLRYYGYTF
TRBV6-5 | NA | 15 | CASRPRLLMNTEAFF
TRBV6-1 | NA | 13 | CASSDNRLSEAFF
TRBV27 | once | 14 | CASRVGGNTGELFF
TRBV7-9 | NA | 13 | CASSRGSGEKLFF
TRBV18 | NA | 14 | CASSPRITGNEQFF
TRBV20-1 | NA | 11 | CSSASSYEQYF
TRBV19 | NA | 15 | CASSPDRMTNEKLFF
TRBV3-1/TRBV3-2 | once | 13 | CASSQDRALGYTF
TRBV28 | NA | 16 | CASTPHGGTSNQPQHF
TRBV2 | NA | 16 | CASSSSVAGGHDEQFF
TRBV5-1 | NA | 15 | CASSFRGATYNEQFF
TRBV5-1 | NA | 15 | CASSPSGSGANVLTF
TRBV7-2 | NA | 14 | CASSTQGGGQPQHF
TRBV6-5 | NA | 12 | CASSTGTTEAFF
TRBV21-1 | NA | 16 | CASSKALGQGQETQYF
TRBV5-1 | NA | 13 | CASTGTGGTEAFF
TRBV18 | once | 15 | CASSPVEQGNYGYTF
TRBV29-1 | few | 12 | CSVANSNQPQHF
TRBV28 | NA | 15 | CASSSPGTGVEKLFF
TRBV2 | NA | 14 | CASNSRTANSPLHF
TRBV7-2 | NA | 15 | CASSLEGGVNQPQHF
TRBV3-1/TRBV3-2 | NA | 18 | CASSPPPTSGASTDTQYF